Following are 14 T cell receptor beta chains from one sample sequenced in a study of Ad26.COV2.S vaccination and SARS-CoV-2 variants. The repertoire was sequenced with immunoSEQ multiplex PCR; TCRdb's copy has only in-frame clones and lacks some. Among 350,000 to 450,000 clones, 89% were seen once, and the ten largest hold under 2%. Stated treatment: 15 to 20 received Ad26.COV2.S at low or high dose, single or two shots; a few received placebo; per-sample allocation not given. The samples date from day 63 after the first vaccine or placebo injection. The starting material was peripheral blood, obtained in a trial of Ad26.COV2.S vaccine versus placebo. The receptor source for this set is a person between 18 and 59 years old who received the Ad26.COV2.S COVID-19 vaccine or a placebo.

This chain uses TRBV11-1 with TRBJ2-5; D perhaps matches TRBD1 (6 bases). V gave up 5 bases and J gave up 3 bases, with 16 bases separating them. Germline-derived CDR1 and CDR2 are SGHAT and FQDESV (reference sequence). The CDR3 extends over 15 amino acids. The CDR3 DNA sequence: TGTGCCAGCAGCCTAACCCCGACAGGTGAAGAGACCCAGTACTTC. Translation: CASSLTPTGEETQYF.

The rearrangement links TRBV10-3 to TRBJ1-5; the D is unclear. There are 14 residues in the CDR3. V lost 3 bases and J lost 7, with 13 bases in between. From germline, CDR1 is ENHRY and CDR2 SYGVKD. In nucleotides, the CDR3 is TGTGCCATCAGTGACGCCGGGAAGGGCCAGCCCCAGCATTTT. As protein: CAISDAGKGQPQHF.

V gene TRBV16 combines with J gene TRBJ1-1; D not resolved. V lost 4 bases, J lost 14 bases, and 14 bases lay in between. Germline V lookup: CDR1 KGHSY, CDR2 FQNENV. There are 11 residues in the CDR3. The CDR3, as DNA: TGTGCCAGCAGCCCCGTAGTCCGAGGATTCTTT. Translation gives CASSPVVRGFF.

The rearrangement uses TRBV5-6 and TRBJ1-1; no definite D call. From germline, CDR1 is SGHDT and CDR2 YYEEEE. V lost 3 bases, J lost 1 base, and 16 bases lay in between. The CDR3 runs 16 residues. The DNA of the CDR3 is TGTGCCAGCAGCTCTTTACTCCGGGCCGAGAACACTGAAGCTTTCTTT. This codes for CASSSLLRAENTEAFF.

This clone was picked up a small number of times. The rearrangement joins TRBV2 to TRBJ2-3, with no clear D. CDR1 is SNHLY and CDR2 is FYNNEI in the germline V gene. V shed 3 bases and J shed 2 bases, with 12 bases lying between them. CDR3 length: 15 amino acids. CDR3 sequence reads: CASSDRSPPTDTQYF. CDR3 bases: TGTGCCAGCAGTGACAGGAGCCCACCCACAGATACGCAGTATTTT.

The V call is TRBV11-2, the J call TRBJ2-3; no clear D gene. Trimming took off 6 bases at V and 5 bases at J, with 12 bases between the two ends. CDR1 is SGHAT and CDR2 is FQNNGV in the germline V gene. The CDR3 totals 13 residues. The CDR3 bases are TGTGCCAGCAGGCCCTCGCTTGAAGATACGCAGTATTTT. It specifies CASRPSLEDTQYF.

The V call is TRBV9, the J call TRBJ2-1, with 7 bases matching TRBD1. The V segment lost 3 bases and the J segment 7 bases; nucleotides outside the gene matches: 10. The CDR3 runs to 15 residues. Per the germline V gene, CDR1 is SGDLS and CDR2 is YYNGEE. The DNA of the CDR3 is TGTGCCAGCAGCGCTGGACAGGTGGGTGTAAATGAGCAGTTCTTC. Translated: CASSAGQVGVNEQFF.

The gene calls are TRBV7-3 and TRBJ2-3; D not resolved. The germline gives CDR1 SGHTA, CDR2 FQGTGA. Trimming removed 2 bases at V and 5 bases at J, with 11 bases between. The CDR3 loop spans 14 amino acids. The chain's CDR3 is CASSLGSLGDTQYF. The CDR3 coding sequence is TGTGCCAGCAGCTTAGGGTCCCTTGGAGATACGCAGTATTTT.

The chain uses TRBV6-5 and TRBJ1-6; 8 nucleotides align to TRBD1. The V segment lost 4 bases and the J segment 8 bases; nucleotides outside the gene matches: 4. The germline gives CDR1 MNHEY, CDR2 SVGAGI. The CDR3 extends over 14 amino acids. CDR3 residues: CASSLQGGDSPLHF. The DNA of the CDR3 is TGTGCCAGCAGTTTACAGGGGGGGGATTCACCCCTCCACTTT.

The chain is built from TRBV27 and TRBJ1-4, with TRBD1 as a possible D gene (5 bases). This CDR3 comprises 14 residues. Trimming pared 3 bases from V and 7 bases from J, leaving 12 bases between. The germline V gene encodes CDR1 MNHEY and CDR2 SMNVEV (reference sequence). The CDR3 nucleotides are TGTGCCAGCAGTTTTTGGCAGGGCTCTGAAAAACTGTTTTTT. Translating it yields CASSFWQGSEKLFF.

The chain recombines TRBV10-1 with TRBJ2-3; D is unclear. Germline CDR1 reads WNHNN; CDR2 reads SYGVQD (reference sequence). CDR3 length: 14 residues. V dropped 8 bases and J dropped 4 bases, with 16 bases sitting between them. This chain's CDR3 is CASPRTNGPDTQYF. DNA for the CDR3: TGCGCCAGCCCTCGGACCAATGGTCCAGATACGCAGTATTTT.

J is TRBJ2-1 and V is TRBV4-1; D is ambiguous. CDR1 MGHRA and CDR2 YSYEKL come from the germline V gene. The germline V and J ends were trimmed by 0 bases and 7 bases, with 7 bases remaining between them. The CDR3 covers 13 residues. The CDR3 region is CASSQEIFNEQFF. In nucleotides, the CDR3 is TGCGCCAGCAGCCAAGAGATTTTTAATGAGCAGTTCTTC.

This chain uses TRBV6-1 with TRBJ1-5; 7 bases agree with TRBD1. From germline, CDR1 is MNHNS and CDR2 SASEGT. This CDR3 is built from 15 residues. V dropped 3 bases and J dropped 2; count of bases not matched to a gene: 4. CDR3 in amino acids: CASSEYRGGNQPQHF. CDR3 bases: TGTGCCAGCAGTGAGTACAGGGGAGGCAATCAGCCCCAGCATTTT.

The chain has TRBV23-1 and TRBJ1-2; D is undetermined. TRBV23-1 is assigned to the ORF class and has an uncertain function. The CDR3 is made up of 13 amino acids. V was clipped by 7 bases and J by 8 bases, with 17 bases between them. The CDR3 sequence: CASKCELGEGYTF. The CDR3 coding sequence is TGCGCCAGCAAATGTGAGCTTGGGGAAGGCTACACCTTC.